The 20 T cell receptor beta chains reported below all come from one sample, sequenced in a study of shared clonotypes between healthy human individuals. Profiled with immunoSEQ multiplex PCR; TCRdb holds only in-frame clones, not every one. The table includes millions of clones, over 85% detected once. CD45RO negativity and positive selection for CCR7 defined naive CD8 cells, a population that excluded terminally differentiated effector memory CD45RA+ cells. The sequencing input was naive CD8+ T cells sorted from blood. The receptors stem from a man between 18 and 35 years old in good health.

This clone was recorded once. The chain uses TRBV19 and TRBJ2-7, with 8 bases that match TRBD1. V lost 0 bases and J lost 4; bases outside the gene matches: 8. Per the germline V gene, CDR1 is LNHDA and CDR2 is SQIVND (reference sequence). This CDR3 has 16 amino acids. The CDR3 DNA follows: TGTGCCAGTAGTATAGATTTGGAGACAGGGGTATACGAGCAGTACTTC. This translates into CASSIDLETGVYEQYF.

The chain uses TRBV11-2 and TRBJ2-1; 8 nucleotides agree with TRBD2. From germline, CDR1 is SGHAT and CDR2 FQNNGV. J gave up 4 bases and V 4 bases, and 9 bases lay outside the gene matches. The CDR3 spans 16 residues. The CDR3 reads CASSSLETGGYNEQFF. The CDR3 DNA is TGTGCCAGCAGCTCACTTGAAACGGGGGGGTACAATGAGCAGTTCTTC. Looking up the rest from reference TRBV11-2 and TRBJ2-1 gives the full variable domain: EAGVAQSPRYKIIEKRQSVAFWCNPISGHATLYWYQQILGQGPKLLIQFQNNGVVDDSQLPKDRFSAERLKGVDSTLKIQPAKLEDSAVYLCASSSLETGGYNEQFFGPGTRLTVL.

The chain has TRBV27 and TRBJ2-3, with D possibly matching TRBD1 (5 bases). In germline, CDR1 is MNHEY, CDR2 SMNVEV (reference sequence). Trimming took 2 bases from V and 3 from J, leaving 9 bases between them. The CDR3 contains 14 residues. The CDR3 region is CASSLGAVTDTQYF. The DNA of the CDR3 is TGTGCCAGCAGTTTAGGGGCTGTAACAGATACGCAGTATTTT.

The CDR3 region has the DNA TGTGCCAGCAGTGAATGGGTAGAAAACATTCAGTACTTC. It yields the protein CASSEWVENIQYF. The chain is built from TRBV25-1 and TRBJ2-4, with D unclear. This CDR3 is 13 amino acids long. Trimming cost V 1 base and J 5 bases, with 6 bases left between them. Per the germline V gene, CDR1 is MGHDK and CDR2 is SYGVNS.

This clone occurred once. The V call is TRBV4-1, the J call TRBJ1-2; tentatively, D is TRBD1 (6 bases). Trimming pared 4 bases from V and 8 bases from J, leaving 23 bases between. There are 16 residues in the CDR3. Germline V lookup: CDR1 MGHRA, CDR2 YSYEKL. The CDR3 region is CASSPSPTGGEGGYTF. The CDR3 DNA follows: TGCGCCAGCAGCCCATCCCCGACAGGAGGCGAAGGAGGCTACACCTTC.

V and J are TRBV4-1 and TRBJ2-4; 9 bases fit TRBD2. The germline V gene encodes CDR1 MGHRA and CDR2 YSYEKL. The CDR3 totals 16 residues. The V gene end was trimmed by 1 base and the J gene end by 8 bases; junction bases not matched to a gene: 9. The chain's CDR3 is CASSQAPGLAVDIQYF. The DNA for the CDR3 is TGCGCCAGCAGCCAAGCTCCGGGACTAGCAGTCGACATTCAGTACTTC.

This chain joins TRBV9 and TRBJ1-2, with TRBD1 as a possible D gene (5 bases). This CDR3 has 15 residues. Germline V lookup: CDR1 SGDLS, CDR2 YYNGEE. The V end was cut by 3 bases, the J end by 2 bases, with 14 bases between. DNA of the CDR3: TGTGCCAGCAGCGAAGACGGGACCGCCAACTATGGCTACACCTTC. This gives the protein CASSEDGTANYGYTF.

The rearrangement uses TRBV4-1 and TRBJ1-5; D is unresolved. Deletions cut 4 bases from V and 5 bases from J, with 6 bases between. The germline V gene encodes CDR1 MGHRA and CDR2 YSYEKL. The CDR3 length is 12 residues. CDR3 sequence (DNA): TGCGCCAGCAGCCTCCCGGATCAGCCCCAGCATTTT. The encoded protein is CASSLPDQPQHF.

This chain links TRBV28 with TRBJ1-6; D is undetermined. The germline V gene has CDR1 MDHEN and CDR2 SYDVKM. With 8 bases removed from V and 7 bases from J, the gap between germline ends came to 9 bases. This CDR3 has 12 amino acids. CDR3: CASEMGNSPLHF. The DNA for the CDR3 is TGTGCCAGCGAAATGGGGAATTCACCCCTCCACTTT.

The rearrangement links TRBV4-1 to TRBJ1-5; D is unresolved. V dropped 1 base and J dropped 0 bases, with 16 bases sitting between them. Looked up from germline, CDR1 is MGHRA and CDR2 is YSYEKL. The length of the CDR3 is 18 residues. The CDR3 region has the DNA TGCGCCAGCAGCCAAGTAAGCACCGTTGTCTATAGCAATCAGCCCCAGCATTTT. It encodes CASSQVSTVVYSNQPQHF.

This clone came up once. The genes are TRBV30 and TRBJ2-2, with D hard to call. The V end was cut by 3 bases, the J end by 0 bases, with 5 bases between. The CDR3 is 13 residues long. Looked up from germline, CDR1 is GTSNPN and CDR2 is SVGIG (reference sequence). The CDR3: CAWRGTNTGELFF. Written as DNA, the CDR3 is TGTGCCTGGAGGGGAACGAACACCGGGGAGCTGTTTTTT.

The V and J genes are TRBV10-1 and TRBJ2-7; 10 positions match TRBD2. Losses at the gene ends were 6 bases for V and 4 bases for J; bases not matched to a gene: 12. This CDR3 is 16 amino acids long. CDR1 and CDR2 (germline): WNHNN, SYGVQD (reference sequence). For the CDR3, the DNA is TGCGCCAGCAGCTCCCGAGGGCTAGCGGGAGCTTACGAGCAGTACTTC. Amino acids: CASSSRGLAGAYEQYF.

The rearrangement links TRBV2 to TRBJ2-7; 9 bases align to TRBD1. This CDR3 spans 12 amino acids. V lost 8 bases and J lost 6; bases outside the gene matches: 5. Germline V gives CDR1 SNHLY, CDR2 FYNNEI. CDR3 region: CASGDRETEQYF. CDR3 DNA: TGTGCCAGCGGGGACAGGGAGACCGAGCAGTACTTC.

This rearrangement joins TRBV25-1 to TRBJ1-2; D unresolved. The V end lost 4 bases, the J end lost 5 bases, and 8 bases lay between the germline ends. This CDR3 has 12 amino acids. Germline CDR1 and CDR2: MGHDK and SYGVNS. DNA for the CDR3: TGTGCCAGCAGTGGTACAGAGTATGGCTACACCTTC. Protein sequence: CASSGTEYGYTF.

This rearrangement joins TRBV7-9 to TRBJ2-1; D gene unclear. The CDR3 is made up of 14 amino acids. Germline V gives CDR1 SEHNR, CDR2 FQNEAQ (reference sequence). Between the trimmed V and J ends, which lost 0 bases and 8 bases, there was a span of 11 bases. CDR3 coding DNA: TGTGCCAGCAGCTTAGCGCTGGGAAATGATGAGCAGTTCTTC. Its protein product is CASSLALGNDEQFF.

The chain has TRBV4-1 and TRBJ2-3; TRBD1 is a possible D gene (6 bases). This CDR3 contains 14 residues. The germline V gene has CDR1 MGHRA and CDR2 YSYEKL. V was clipped by 4 bases and J by 2 bases, with 10 bases between them. The CDR3 bases are TGCGCCAGCAGCCCGGACAGATACACAGATACGCAGTATTTT. Translating it yields CASSPDRYTDTQYF.

The rearrangement links TRBV2 to TRBJ2-1; perhaps TRBD2 as D (5 bases). CDR1 and CDR2 from the germline V gene are SNHLY and FYNNEI. The CDR3 has 14 amino acids. Trimming stripped 8 bases from V and 0 bases from J, with 11 bases between. The CDR3 here is CASPGSGSYNEQFF. CDR3 coding DNA: TGTGCCAGCCCTGGCAGCGGCTCCTACAATGAGCAGTTCTTC.

The rearrangement joins TRBV15 to TRBJ1-2; no clear D gene. CDR3 length equals 12 residues. Germline CDR1 LNHNV, CDR2 YYDKDF (reference sequence). Trimming took 0 bases from V and 5 from J, leaving 4 bases between them. The CDR3 region is CATSREGYGYTF. The CDR3 nucleotides are TGTGCCACCAGCAGAGAGGGATATGGCTACACCTTC.

Notes on this clone: Within the sample, other DNA sequences also encode this same CDR3. The chain employs TRBV5-6 and TRBJ2-5, with D unclear. CDR1 and CDR2 from the germline V gene are SGHDT and YYEEEE. The CDR3 length is 13 residues. The V and J ends lost 0 bases and 5 bases respectively, with 8 bases between them. CDR3 sequence reads: CASSLGEGETQYF. The CDR3 DNA reads TGTGCCAGCAGCTTGGGGGAAGGTGAGACCCAGTACTTC.

This chain links TRBV7-2 with TRBJ2-7; the match to TRBD2 covers 9 bases. Losses at the gene ends were 2 bases for V and 9 bases for J; bases not matched to a gene: 11. Germline V lookup: CDR1 SGHTA, CDR2 FQGNSA. This CDR3 region has 15 residues. The CDR3 DNA is TGTGCCAGCAGCTTAATCCTAGCGGGGTCTAGGGGGCAGTACTTC. Translating gives CASSLILAGSRGQYF.